What follows is one T cell receptor beta chain and its context. The sample is drawn from a study of blood T cell repertoires in COVID-19. The overall study: Nucleic acid was either cDNA or gDNA, and it came from T cells, B-cell-depleted T cells, or PBMCs.

In the original processing: Quantification of nucleated cells was approximated via reference gene primer amplification. The repertoire was sequenced with immunoSEQ multiplex PCR; TCRdb's copy has only in-frame clones and lacks some. That table gives V, J and clone size, and the DNA gave D and trimming. The table has some 140,000 clones, approximately 82% seen once. Trimming left V 3 bases short and J 5 bases short, with 13 bases between. The V gene's germline CDR1 is LNHDA and CDR2 SQIVND (reference sequence). The CDR3 spans 15 residues. The TCR sequence derives from a man aged 55 to 70 who had recovered from COVID-19. Sequenced material: peripheral blood. V is TRBV19 and J is TRBJ2-2; D possibly corresponds to TRBD1 (5 bases). CDR3 protein: CASSIVAGLTGELFF. CDR3 DNA: TGTGCCAGTAGTATTGTGGCAGGGTTAACCGGGGAGCTGTTTTTT.